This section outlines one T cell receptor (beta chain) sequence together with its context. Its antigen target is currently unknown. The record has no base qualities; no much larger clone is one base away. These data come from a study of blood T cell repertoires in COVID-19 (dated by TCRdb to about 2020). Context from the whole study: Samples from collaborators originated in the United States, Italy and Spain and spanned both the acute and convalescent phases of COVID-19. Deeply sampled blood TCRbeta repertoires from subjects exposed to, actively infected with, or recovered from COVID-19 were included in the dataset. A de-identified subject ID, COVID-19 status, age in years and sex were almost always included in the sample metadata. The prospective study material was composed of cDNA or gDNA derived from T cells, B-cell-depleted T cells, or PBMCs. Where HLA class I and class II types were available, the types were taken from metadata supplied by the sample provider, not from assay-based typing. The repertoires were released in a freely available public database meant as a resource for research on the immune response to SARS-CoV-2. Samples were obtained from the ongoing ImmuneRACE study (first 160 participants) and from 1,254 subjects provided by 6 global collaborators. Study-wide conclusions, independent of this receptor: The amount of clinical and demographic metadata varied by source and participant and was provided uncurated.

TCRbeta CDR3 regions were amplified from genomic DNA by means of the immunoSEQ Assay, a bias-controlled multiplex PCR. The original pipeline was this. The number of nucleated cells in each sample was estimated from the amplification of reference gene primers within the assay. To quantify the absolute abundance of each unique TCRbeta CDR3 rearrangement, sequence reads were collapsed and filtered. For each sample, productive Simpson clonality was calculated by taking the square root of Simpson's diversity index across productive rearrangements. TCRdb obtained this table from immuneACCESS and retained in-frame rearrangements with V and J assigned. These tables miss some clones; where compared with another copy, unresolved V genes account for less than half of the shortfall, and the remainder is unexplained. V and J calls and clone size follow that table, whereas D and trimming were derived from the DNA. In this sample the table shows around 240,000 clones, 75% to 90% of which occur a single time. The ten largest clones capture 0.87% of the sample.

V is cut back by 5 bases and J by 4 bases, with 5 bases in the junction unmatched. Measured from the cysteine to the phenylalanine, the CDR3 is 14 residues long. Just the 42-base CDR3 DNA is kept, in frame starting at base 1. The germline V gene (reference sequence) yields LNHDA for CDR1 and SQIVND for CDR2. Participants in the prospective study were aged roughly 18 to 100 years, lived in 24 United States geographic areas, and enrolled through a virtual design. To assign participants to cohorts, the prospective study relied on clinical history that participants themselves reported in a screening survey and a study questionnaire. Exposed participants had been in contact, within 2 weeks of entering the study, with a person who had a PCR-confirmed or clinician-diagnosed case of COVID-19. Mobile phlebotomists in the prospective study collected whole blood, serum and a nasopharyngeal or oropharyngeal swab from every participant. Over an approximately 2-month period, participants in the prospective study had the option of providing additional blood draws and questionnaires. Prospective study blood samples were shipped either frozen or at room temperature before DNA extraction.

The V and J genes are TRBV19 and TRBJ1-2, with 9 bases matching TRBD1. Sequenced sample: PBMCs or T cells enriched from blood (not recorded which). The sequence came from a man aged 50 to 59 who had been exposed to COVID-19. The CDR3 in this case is CASSEQGAVYGYTF. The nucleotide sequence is TGTGCCAGTAGTGAACAGGGGGCAGTCTATGGCTACACCTTC.